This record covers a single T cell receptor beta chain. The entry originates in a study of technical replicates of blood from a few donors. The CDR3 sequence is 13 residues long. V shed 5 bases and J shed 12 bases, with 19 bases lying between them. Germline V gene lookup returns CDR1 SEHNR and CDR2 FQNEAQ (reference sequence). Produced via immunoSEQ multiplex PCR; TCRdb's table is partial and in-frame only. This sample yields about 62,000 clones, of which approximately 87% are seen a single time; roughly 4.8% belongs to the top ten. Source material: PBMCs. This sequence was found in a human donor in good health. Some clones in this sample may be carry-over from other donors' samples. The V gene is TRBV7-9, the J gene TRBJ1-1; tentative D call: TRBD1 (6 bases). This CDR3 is CASSHEGGGETFF. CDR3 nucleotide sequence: TGTGCCAGCAGCCACGAGGGGGGGGGAGAGACTTTCTTT.